This T cell receptor (beta chain) is drawn from a study of blood T cells in healthy people across ages (dated by TCRdb to between 2014 and 2016). General notes on the study: In model experiments, roughly one uniquely barcoded TCR beta cDNA molecule per two T cells was captured by template switching. Age-related changes in TCR beta repertoire diversity were measured in the study by deep sequencing normalized with unique cDNA molecular identifiers. Four age groups were formed from the donors: young (average roughly 15 years), middle-aged (around 39), aged (roughly 59) and long-lived (approximately 78). For two donors (one aged 18 to 30 and one aged 80 or older), the study analyzed two additional independent replicas of 1 million unique cDNA reads from the same blood draw. Findings and caveats that apply to the study as a whole: Donor CMV infection status was unknown, potentially confounding age-related changes in expanded clonotypes. The long-lived group showed more naive CD4+ T cells, fewer expanded clones and increased TCR diversity than the aged group, suggesting age selection. Observed TCR beta diversity correlated strongly with the percentage of naive T cells measured by flow cytometry. Because profiling used bulk unsorted PBMCs, naive and antigen-experienced compartments could not be compared conclusively. Estimates of total diversity based on one million sequenced T cells were considered lower bounds and underestimates. Observed TCR beta diversity per million T cells fell roughly linearly with age, and a significant reduction was already apparent by age roughly 40.

The table lists this clonotype with many counts. No cognate antigen has been identified for it. Base qualities are not recorded, but no much larger clone differs from it by a single base. Systemically healthy Caucasian individuals from Russia, some 36 in total and aged about 6 to 95 years, were included as donors. Each donor gave 8 to 10 milliliters of peripheral blood, drawn into EDTA-treated Vacutainer tubes. PBMCs were isolated by Ficoll-Paque density-gradient centrifugation, with at least 7 million obtained per sample. Trizol reagent was used to extract total RNA from PBMCs, with at least 5.5 micrograms per sample. For every donor, an aliquot of PBMCs went through flow cytometry to measure the percentages of naive CD45RAhigh/CD27high T cells. Ends trimmed: V by 5 bases, J by 3 bases; bases unmatched to a gene: 4. The CDR3, from cysteine to phenylalanine, totals 14 residues. Only the CDR3 portion is preserved as DNA: 42 bases, with reading frame beginning at the first base. Sequences SQVTM (CDR1) and ANQGSEA (CDR2) are obtained from the germline V gene.

The library relied on 5' RACE. Data came from an Illumina HiSeq 2500. A second PCR of about 6 to 11 cycles was run with a J-beta primer mix and a sample-barcoded 5' primer. A unique molecular identifier was introduced onto each TCR beta cDNA molecule by a template-switch 5' adaptor carrying 12 random nucleotides. At least 2.5 million CDR3-containing paired-end reads were obtained from each sample. First-strand cDNA was synthesized from all RNA with the Mint cDNA synthesis kit, primed by a TRBC-specific oligonucleotide. All cDNA was treated with uracil-DNA glycosylase and then went through a first 18-cycle PCR with the universal primers M1SS and BC2_uni_R. From the authors' description of their analysis: Normalization of each sample was performed by random selection of 1 million high-quality reads, each carrying a distinct molecular identifier. Reads with shared molecular identifiers were discarded instead of being binned into consensus sequences. MiTCR, set to a Q25 quality threshold and the strictest error-elimination algorithm, was used for CDR3 identification, clonotype clustering and error correction. Lower-bound total TCR beta diversity was estimated with a nonparametric unseen species model using Euler transformation. TCRdb took the public reads, trimmed them with fastp at Q25, ran MiXCR for clone calling and kept in-frame beta chains. CDR3 protein duplicates are merged, each entry listing the most common genes and DNA. These V and J calls are TCRdb output, not the study's own analysis. Recorded for this sample are about 930,000 distinct CDR3 sequences; about 28% of them occurred a single time. The ten largest clones take up roughly 10% of the sample.

This same sample was also taken into another study, of T cells of mothers and their children. The other study reports the following: Nine systemically healthy Caucasian individuals, comprising three mothers and their six children, were included as donors. cDNA synthesis used all of the extracted RNA, with 1.5 ug of RNA in each 15 ul reaction. In the second PCR, sample barcodes and 2-4 random nucleotides were introduced via the M1S primer. Each mother yielded over 8.5 million TCR beta CDR3 reads and each child 2.5 million to 3 million reads. Thymic selection shapes the output of TCR recombination in a similar way in related and unrelated pairs, and inherited differences have a minor effect. Normalized repertoire overlap was always found to be slightly, but never significantly, higher in related mother-child pairs than in unrelated mother-child pairs. Persistent microchimeric T cell clones were not detected, at a sensitivity of around 100 clones per million clonotypes. To look for features that set related mother-child pairs apart from unrelated individuals, the researchers ran deep NGS to compare the TCR beta repertoires of mothers and children. On average, the children were about 10 +/- 4 years old, while the mothers were about 40 +/- 4 years old. After adapter ligation with NEBNext reagents, the libraries were sequenced on Illumina HiSeq 2000 with 100+100 nt paired-end reads. To avoid cross-contamination, the mother libraries and the child libraries were prepared a month apart and sequenced in separate runs. Each donor had between roughly 450,000 and 2,300,000 distinct TCR beta clonotypes identified. Naive TCR beta clonotypes were estimated from low-frequency clonotypes matched to each donor's FACS-determined naive share, without sorting.

The clonotype originates from a woman aged 40 to 50 in good health. The chain was built from TRBV29-1 and TRBJ1-6, with TRBD1 matching 7 junction bases. Source material: blood. The DNA sequence reads TGCAGCGTTAGGACAGGTGGCTATAATTCACCCCTCCACTTT. Its translation is CSVRTGGYNSPLHF.